This passage covers 8 T cell receptor beta chains from one sample sequenced in a study of control samples from healthy donors and cancer patients. Method: immunoSEQ multiplex PCR; TCRdb's copy keeps in-frame clones and lacks some. The data hold 150,000 to 200,000 clones, with about 92% observed a single time. The specimen was blood. These receptors all stem from a man younger than 40 in good health.

A single count supports this clone. The chain couples TRBV9 to TRBJ1-1; D possibly corresponds to TRBD1 (5 bases). V was cut by 3 bases and J by 0 bases, with 12 bases left in between. CDR1 SGDLS and CDR2 YYNGEE come from the germline V gene. This CDR3 is 15 amino acids long. The CDR3, as DNA: TGTGCCAGCAGCGACCAGACAGCCCTGAACACTGAAGCTTTCTTT. Amino acid sequence: CASSDQTALNTEAFF.

This clone was recorded once. V and J are TRBV10-3 and TRBJ1-5, with D hard to call. The CDR3 consists of 15 residues. Germline CDR1 reads ENHRY; CDR2 reads SYGVKD. Trimming pared 8 bases from V and 0 bases from J, leaving 14 bases between. CDR3 in DNA: TGTGCCATCTCGAGGGCAGGAGATAGCAATCAGCCCCAGCATTTT. Amino acids: CAISRAGDSNQPQHF.

The chain has TRBV7-2 and TRBJ2-1; 8 bases line up with TRBD1. The germline V gene has CDR1 SGHTA and CDR2 FQGNSA. The CDR3 extends over 16 amino acids. The V and J ends lost 1 base and 2 bases, in that order; junction bases with no gene match: 4. The DNA for the CDR3 is TGTGCCAGCAGCTTAGAAGGGACAGGCCCCTACAATGAGCAGTTCTTC. The encoded protein is CASSLEGTGPYNEQFF.

CDR3 region: CASSEYGETQYF. The CDR3, as DNA: TGTGCCAGCAGTGAATATGGAGAGACCCAGTACTTC. The J gene is TRBJ2-5, the V gene TRBV6-1; D gene uncertain. Germline-derived CDR1 and CDR2 are MNHNS and SASEGT. CDR3 length: 12 residues. V dropped 2 bases and J dropped 4 bases, with 5 bases sitting between them.

The CDR3 reads CASSQGEGRLSGNTIYF. As DNA, the CDR3 is TGTGCCAGCAGCCAAGGTGAGGGCAGACTTTCTGGAAACACCATATATTTT. The chain combines TRBV3-1 (or the pseudogene TRBV3-2) with TRBJ1-3; the D is unclear. CDR3 size: 17 residues. The germline V gene has CDR1 LGHDT and CDR2 YNNKEL (reference sequence). Deletions cut 1 base from V and 1 base from J, with 14 bases between.

This clone was observed a handful of times. The chain carries TRBV3-1 (or the pseudogene TRBV3-2) and TRBJ2-3; 11 bases line up with TRBD2. Trimming at V came to 3 bases and at J to 4 bases, leaving 21 bases not matched to a gene. Germline CDR1 is LGHDT and CDR2 is YNNKEL (reference sequence). The CDR3 consists of 21 residues. The CDR3 is CASSQRSGLAGGSTKADTQYF. The CDR3 DNA reads as TGTGCCAGCAGCCAGAGGTCAGGGCTAGCGGGAGGCTCGACCAAAGCAGATACGCAGTATTTT.

This clone was found once. The rearrangement links TRBV19 to TRBJ1-5, with 8 bases that match TRBD1. Per the germline V gene, CDR1 is LNHDA and CDR2 is SQIVND (reference sequence). There are 16 residues in the CDR3. V shed 1 base, J shed 6 bases, and the junction held 8 bases outside the gene matches. Here the CDR3 reads CASSIGGRGLGQPQHF. The CDR3 region has the DNA TGTGCCAGTAGTATAGGGGGCAGGGGGCTTGGTCAGCCCCAGCATTTT.

The chain carries TRBV30 and TRBJ2-7; D ambiguous. CDR1 is GTSNPN, CDR2 SVGIG, per germline (reference sequence). CDR3 length: 12 residues. V was trimmed by 2 bases and J by 2 bases, leaving 7 bases between them. Here the CDR3 DNA reads TGTGCCTGGAGTACCCGGCCCTACGAGCAGTACTTC. It yields the protein CAWSTRPYEQYF.